The clone carrying this TCR beta chain was recorded a few times. What it binds is unknown. This CDR3 has 12 residues. The germline gives CDR1 SEHNR, CDR2 FQNEAQ (reference sequence). V lost 4 bases, J lost 8 bases, and 9 bases lay in between. Clones were sequenced by immunoSEQ multiplex PCR, and TCRdb holds only the in-frame ones, with some missing. The sample lists 87,000 or so clones; roughly 84% were seen once. The sample belongs to a study of OX40 agonist ivuxolimab in advanced cancers. In the study overall: Ivuxolimab is an agonistic anti-OX40 (CD134) antibody, and patients were treated with it.

Study results and limitations: Expanded clones were, on average, more numerous among CD8+ T cells than CD4+. The work left the antigen specificity of expanded peripheral T cells undetermined.

The chain couples TRBV7-9 to TRBJ2-1, with D possibly matching TRBD1 (6 bases). The sequence was obtained from an adult with an advanced solid tumor such as melanoma, head and neck, liver or kidney cancer. The sequencing used CD4+ or CD8+ T cells sorted from blood, collected in a trial of the OX40 agonist ivuxolimab. The CDR3 loop is CASSSQGYEQFF. CDR3 bases: TGTGCCAGCAGCTCACAGGGCTATGAGCAGTTCTTC.